This TCR beta chain emerged from a study of cytomegalovirus exposure and HLA in healthy donors. General study points: Several top significant clusters appeared, in a later analysis, to be linked to common viral pathogens.

This clone rates as medium-sized. Its specificity is unknown. PCR used 60 Vbeta primers and 13 Jbeta primers. The assay was immunoSEQ multiplex PCR, and TCRdb's table has in-frame clones only and misses some. The sample gives 100,000 to 150,000 clones, about 80% of which show up once; less than 2% is in the top ten. CDR3 length: 12 amino acids. Germline lookup yields CDR1 SEHNR and CDR2 FQNEAQ (reference sequence). With 11 bases removed from V and 4 bases from J, the gap between germline ends came to 12 bases. Sequences were obtained from PBMCs. The gene calls are TRBV7-9 and TRBJ1-3; perhaps TRBD1 as D (6 bases). This clonotype was obtained from a woman between 50 and 59 years old in good health and CMV-seronegative. The CDR3 nucleotides are TGTGCCTGCCGGGACACAGGAAACACCATATATTTT. Its translation is CACRDTGNTIYF.